A selection of T cell receptor beta chains follows, all from one sample in a study of blood T cell repertoires in COVID-19. Assay used: immunoSEQ multiplex PCR; TCRdb lists only in-frame clones, some missing. Of approximately 100,000 clones listed, about 84% were seen once; the top ten hold approximately 4.5%. The sequenced sample was peripheral blood. These receptors were collected from a man in his 60s with acute or convalescent COVID-19. Each CDR3 is given with its conserved first and last residue. The D gene is left open where the match is weak.

CDR3 protein,CDR3 DNA,V gene,J gene,D gene
CASSLDRSRQETQYF,TGTGCCAGCAGCTTAGACAGGAGCCGCCAAGAGACCCAGTACTTC,TRBV7-2,TRBJ2-5,NA
CASSHDGTSGLLETQYF,TGCGCCAGCAGCCATGACGGGACTAGCGGGCTTCTGGAGACCCAGTACTTC,TRBV4-3,TRBJ2-5,TRBD2
CASSETYKAGELFF,TGTGCCAGCAGTGAGACTTATAAAGCCGGGGAGCTGTTTTTT,TRBV2,TRBJ2-2,NA
CASSQDGQGVSEKLFF,TGCGCCAGCAGCCAAGATGGACAGGGGGTTAGTGAAAAACTGTTTTTT,TRBV4-3,TRBJ1-4,TRBD1
CASSLDRASGRPVPGPQYF,TGTGCCAGCAGCTTAGATCGTGCTAGCGGGAGGCCCGTCCCCGGGCCCCAGTACTTC,TRBV7-9,TRBJ2-5,TRBD2
CASSAKAGGTRQETQYF,TGTGCCAGCAGCGCCAAAGCGGGAGGGACCCGACAAGAGACCCAGTACTTC,TRBV9,TRBJ2-5,TRBD2
CASSFSPSGGVYGYTF,TGTGCCAGCAGCTTCTCCCCGTCGGGAGGAGTATATGGCTACACCTTC,TRBV5-6,TRBJ1-2,NA
CASSPEGRFQPQHF,TGTGCCAGCAGCCCAGAGGGAAGATTTCAGCCCCAGCATTTT,TRBV7-9,TRBJ1-5,NA
CASSKQQFTDTQYF,TGCGCCAGCAGCAAACAGCAGTTTACAGATACGCAGTATTTT,TRBV4-1,TRBJ2-3,NA
CASSHGGSTYNEQFF,TGCGCCAGCAGCCATGGGGGCAGCACCTACAATGAGCAGTTCTTC,TRBV4-3,TRBJ2-1,NA
CASSLWGDTEAFF,TGTGCCAGCAGCTTGTGGGGGGACACTGAAGCTTTCTTT,TRBV5-6,TRBJ1-1,NA
CASSLVRANTGELFF,TGTGCCAGCAGCTTAGTCCGAGCGAACACCGGGGAGCTGTTTTTT,TRBV7-2,TRBJ2-2,NA
CASSKGVVASDEQFF,TGTGCCAGCAGCAAGGGGGTGGTAGCCAGCGATGAGCAGTTCTTC,TRBV28,TRBJ2-1,NA
CASLQETQYF,TGTGCCAGCCTGCAAGAGACCCAGTACTTC,TRBV18,TRBJ2-5,NA